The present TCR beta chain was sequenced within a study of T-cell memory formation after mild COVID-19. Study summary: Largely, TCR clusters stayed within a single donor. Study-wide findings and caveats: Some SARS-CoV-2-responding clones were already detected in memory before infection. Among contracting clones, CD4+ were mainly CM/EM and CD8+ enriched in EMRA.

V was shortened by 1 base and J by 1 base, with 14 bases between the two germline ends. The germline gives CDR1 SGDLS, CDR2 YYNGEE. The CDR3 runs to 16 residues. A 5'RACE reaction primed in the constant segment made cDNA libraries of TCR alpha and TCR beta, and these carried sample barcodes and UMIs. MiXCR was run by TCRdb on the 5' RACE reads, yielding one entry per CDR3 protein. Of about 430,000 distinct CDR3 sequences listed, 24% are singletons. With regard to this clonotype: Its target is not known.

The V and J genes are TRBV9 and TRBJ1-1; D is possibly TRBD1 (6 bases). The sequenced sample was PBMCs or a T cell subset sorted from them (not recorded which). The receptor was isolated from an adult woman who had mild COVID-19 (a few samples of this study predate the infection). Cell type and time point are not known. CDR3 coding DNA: TGTGCCAGCAGCGTAACCCCTGGACAGCAGAACACTGAAGCTTTCTTT. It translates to CASSVTPGQQNTEAFF.